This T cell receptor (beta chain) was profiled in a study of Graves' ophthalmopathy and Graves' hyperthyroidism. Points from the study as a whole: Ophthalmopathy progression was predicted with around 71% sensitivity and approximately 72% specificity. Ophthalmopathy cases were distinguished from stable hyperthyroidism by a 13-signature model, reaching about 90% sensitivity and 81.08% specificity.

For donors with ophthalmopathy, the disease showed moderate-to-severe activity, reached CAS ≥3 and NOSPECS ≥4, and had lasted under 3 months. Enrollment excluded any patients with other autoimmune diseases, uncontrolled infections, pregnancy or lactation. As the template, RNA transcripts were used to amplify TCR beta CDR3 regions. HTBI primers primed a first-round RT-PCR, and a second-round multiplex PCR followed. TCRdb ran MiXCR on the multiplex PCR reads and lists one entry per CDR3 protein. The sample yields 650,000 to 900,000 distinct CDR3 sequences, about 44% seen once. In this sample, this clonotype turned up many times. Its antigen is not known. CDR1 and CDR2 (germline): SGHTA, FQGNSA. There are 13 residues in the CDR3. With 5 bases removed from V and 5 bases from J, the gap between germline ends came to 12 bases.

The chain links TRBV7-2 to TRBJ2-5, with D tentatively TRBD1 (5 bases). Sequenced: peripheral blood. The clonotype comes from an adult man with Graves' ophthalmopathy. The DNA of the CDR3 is TGTGCCAGCAGCCTGGGGCATGGGGAGACCCAGTACTTC. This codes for CASSLGHGETQYF. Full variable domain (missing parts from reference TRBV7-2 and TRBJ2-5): GAGVSQSPSNKVTEKGKDVELRCDPISGHTALYWYRQSLGQGLEFLIYFQGNSAPDKSGLPSDRFSAERTGGSVSTLTIQRTQQEDSAVYLCASSLGHGETQYFGPGTRLLVL.